The rows below give T cell receptor beta chains drawn from one sample of a study of cytomegalovirus exposure and HLA in healthy donors. The assay was immunoSEQ multiplex PCR, and TCRdb's table has in-frame clones only and misses some. The sample lists hundreds of thousands of clones, over 75% occurring once. What was sequenced was PBMCs. All receptors derive from a girl aged 2-10 years in good health and CMV-seronegative. Both conserved end residues are part of each CDR3. The order of the fields is D gene, J gene, clone size, V gene, CDR3 protein, CDR3 DNA. A D gene is named only where the DNA matches it firmly. Not every row has a clone size; where given, it reads once, few, many or a size class.

TRBD2 | TRBJ2-1 | . | TRBV11-3 | CASSQDSSGSYEQFF | TGTGCCAGCAGCCAAGACTCCAGCGGGAGCTATGAGCAGTTCTTC
. | TRBJ1-2 | once | TRBV27 | CASWGNYGYTF | TGTGCCAGCTGGGGCAACTATGGCTACACCTTC
TRBD2 | TRBJ2-7 | . | TRBV19 | CASSTLAGGVLYEQYF | TGTGCCAGTAGTACACTAGCGGGAGGCGTGTTGTACGAGCAGTACTTC
. | TRBJ1-2 | . | TRBV5-1 | CASSLDYRAGYTF | TGCGCCAGCAGCTTGGATTACAGGGCGGGCTACACCTTC
. | TRBJ2-7 | . | TRBV15 | CATSPYPGTALNPYEQYF | TGTGCCACCAGCCCCTACCCCGGGACTGCCCTCAACCCCTACGAGCAGTACTTC
TRBD2 | TRBJ2-1 | few | TRBV11-2 | CASRLAGDNEQFF | TGTGCCAGCAGGCTAGCGGGGGACAATGAGCAGTTCTTC
. | TRBJ2-5 | . | TRBV9 | CASSVGQKPQETQYF | TGTGCCAGCAGCGTAGGACAGAAACCCCAAGAGACCCAGTACTTC
TRBD1 | TRBJ2-1 | . | TRBV5-1 | CASSSGTGKYNEQFF | TGCGCCAGCAGCTCCGGGACAGGCAAATACAATGAGCAGTTCTTC
. | TRBJ2-5 | few | TRBV19 | CASSGQSYSETQYF | TGTGCCAGTAGTGGGCAGTCCTATTCAGAGACCCAGTACTTC
TRBD1 | TRBJ2-5 | . | TRBV29-1 | CSADRGLGETQYF | TGCAGCGCTGACAGGGGGCTGGGGGAGACCCAGTACTTC
TRBD2 | TRBJ2-3 | . | TRBV6-1 | CASSGPSGRSTQYF | TGTGCCAGCAGCGGACCTAGCGGGAGGTCTACGCAGTATTTT
TRBD1 | TRBJ2-2 | . | TRBV5-4 | CASSPGQGSRGELFF | TGTGCCAGCAGTCCAGGACAGGGCTCACGGGGGGAGCTGTTTTTT
TRBD2 | TRBJ2-1 | . | TRBV6-5 | CASSISGGTPQFF | TGTGCCAGCAGTATAAGCGGGGGGACCCCTCAGTTCTTC